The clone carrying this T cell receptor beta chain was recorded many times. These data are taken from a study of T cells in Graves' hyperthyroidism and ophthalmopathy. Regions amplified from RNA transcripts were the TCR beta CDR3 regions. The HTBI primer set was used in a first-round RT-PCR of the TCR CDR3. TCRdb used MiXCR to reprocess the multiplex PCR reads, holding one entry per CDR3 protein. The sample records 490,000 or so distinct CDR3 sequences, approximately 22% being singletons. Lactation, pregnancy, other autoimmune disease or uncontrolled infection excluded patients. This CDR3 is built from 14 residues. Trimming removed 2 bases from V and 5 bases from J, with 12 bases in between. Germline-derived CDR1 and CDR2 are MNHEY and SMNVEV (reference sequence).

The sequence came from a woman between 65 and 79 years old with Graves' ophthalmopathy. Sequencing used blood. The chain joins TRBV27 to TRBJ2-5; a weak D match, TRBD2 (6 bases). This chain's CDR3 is CASSLGTGVETQYF. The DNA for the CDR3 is TGTGCCAGCAGTTTAGGGACGGGGGTGGAGACCCAGTACTTC.